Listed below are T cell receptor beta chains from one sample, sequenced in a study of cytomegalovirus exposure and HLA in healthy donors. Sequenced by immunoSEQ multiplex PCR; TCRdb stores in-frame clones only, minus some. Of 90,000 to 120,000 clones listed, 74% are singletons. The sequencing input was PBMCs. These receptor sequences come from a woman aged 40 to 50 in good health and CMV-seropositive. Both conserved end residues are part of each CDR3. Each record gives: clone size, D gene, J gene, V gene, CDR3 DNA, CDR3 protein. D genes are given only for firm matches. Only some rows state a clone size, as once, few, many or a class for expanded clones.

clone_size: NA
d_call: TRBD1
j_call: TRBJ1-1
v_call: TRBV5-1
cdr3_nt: TGCGCCAGCAGCGAACAGGGGCTTACTGAAGCTTTCTTT
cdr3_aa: CASSEQGLTEAFF

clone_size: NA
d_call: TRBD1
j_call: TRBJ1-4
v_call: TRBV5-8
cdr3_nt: TGTGCCAGCAGCGGGGGACAGCTTAATGAAAAACTGTTTTTT
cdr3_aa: CASSGGQLNEKLFF

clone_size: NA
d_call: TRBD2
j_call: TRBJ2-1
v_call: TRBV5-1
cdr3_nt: TGCGCCAGCAGCCCGGAGCGGGGGCCTTACAATGAGCAGTTCTTC
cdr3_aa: CASSPERGPYNEQFF

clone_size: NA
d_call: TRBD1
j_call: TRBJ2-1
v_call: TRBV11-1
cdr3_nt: TGTGCCAGCAGGGGGACAGGGGAATCCTACAATGAGCAGTTCTTC
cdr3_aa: CASRGTGESYNEQFF

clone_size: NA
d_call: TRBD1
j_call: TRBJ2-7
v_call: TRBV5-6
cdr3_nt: TGTGCCAGCAGCTTAGGCGGACAGGGGTACGAGCAGTACTTC
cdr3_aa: CASSLGGQGYEQYF

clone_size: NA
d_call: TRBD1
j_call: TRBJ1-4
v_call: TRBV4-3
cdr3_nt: TGCGCCAGCAGCCTTGCAGGGGGACGAAATGAAAAACTGTTTTTT
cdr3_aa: CASSLAGGRNEKLFF

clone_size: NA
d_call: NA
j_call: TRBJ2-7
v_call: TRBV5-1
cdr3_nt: TGCGCCAGCAGCTTGGGTCGGGGGTTCACCTACGAGCAGTACTTC
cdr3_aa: CASSLGRGFTYEQYF

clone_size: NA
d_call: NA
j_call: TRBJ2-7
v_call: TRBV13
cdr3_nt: TGTGCCAGCAGCGCACGACCGGAAGGGGCCTACGAGCAGTACTTC
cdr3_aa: CASSARPEGAYEQYF

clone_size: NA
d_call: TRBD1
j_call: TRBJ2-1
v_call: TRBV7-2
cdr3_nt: TGTGCCAGCAGCTCAAACCCCATATGGACAGGGCGGGAGCAGTTCTTC
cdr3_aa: CASSSNPIWTGREQFF

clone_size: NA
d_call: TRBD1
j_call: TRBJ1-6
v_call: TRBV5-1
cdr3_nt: TGCGCCAGCAGCATGGGACAGGAATTTAATTCACCCCTCCACTTT
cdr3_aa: CASSMGQEFNSPLHF

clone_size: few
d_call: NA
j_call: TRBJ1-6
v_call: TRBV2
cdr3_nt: TGTGCCAGCAGCTCGAGCTCACCCCTCCACTTT
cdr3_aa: CASSSSSPLHF

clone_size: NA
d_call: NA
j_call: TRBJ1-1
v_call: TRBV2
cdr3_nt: TGTGCCAGCAGTGCCCAGGCTGAAGCTTTCTTT
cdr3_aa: CASSAQAEAFF

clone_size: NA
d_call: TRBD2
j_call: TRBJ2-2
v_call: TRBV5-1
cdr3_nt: TGCGCCAGCACCAGCGGGGGACGAAACACCGGGGAGCTGTTTTTT
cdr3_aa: CASTSGGRNTGELFF

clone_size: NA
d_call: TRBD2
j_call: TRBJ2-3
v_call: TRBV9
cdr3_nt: TGTGCCAGCAGCCCACGGACTAGCGGGGGGGCAGATACGCAGTATTTT
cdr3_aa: CASSPRTSGGADTQYF

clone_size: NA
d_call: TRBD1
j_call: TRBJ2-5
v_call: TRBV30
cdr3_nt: TGTGCCTGGGGCACAGGGGCCCTGTACCAAGAGACCCAGTACTTC
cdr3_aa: CAWGTGALYQETQYF

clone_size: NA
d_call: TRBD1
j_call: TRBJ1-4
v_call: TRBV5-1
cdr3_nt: TGCGCCAGCAGCTTGGAGGACAGGAATAATGAAAAACTGTTTTTT
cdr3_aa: CASSLEDRNNEKLFF

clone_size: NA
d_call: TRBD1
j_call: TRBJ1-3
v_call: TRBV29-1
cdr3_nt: TGCAGCGTTGGCCAGGGGGCTGGAAACACCATATATTTT
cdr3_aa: CSVGQGAGNTIYF

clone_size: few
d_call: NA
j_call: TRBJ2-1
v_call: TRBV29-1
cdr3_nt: TGCAGCGTTTTTCTCCCGGCGGACAATGAGCAGTTCTTC
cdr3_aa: CSVFLPADNEQFF

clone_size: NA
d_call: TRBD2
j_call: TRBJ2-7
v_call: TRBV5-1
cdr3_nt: TGCGCCAGCAGGTCTGAGAGGGGAGGGGCGCGCGAGCAGTACTTC
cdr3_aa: CASRSERGGAREQYF

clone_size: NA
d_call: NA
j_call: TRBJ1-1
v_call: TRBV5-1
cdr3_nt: TGCGCCAGCAGCCGGGGAGGGAGCCTGAACACTGAAGCTTTCTTT
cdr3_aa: CASSRGGSLNTEAFF

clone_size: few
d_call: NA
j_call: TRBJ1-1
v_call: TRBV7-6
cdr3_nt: TGTGCCAGCAGCTCCAACCGAGGGAACACTGAAGCTTTCTTT
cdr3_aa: CASSSNRGNTEAFF

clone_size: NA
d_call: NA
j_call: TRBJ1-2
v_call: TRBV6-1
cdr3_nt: TGTGCCAGCAGTGAATTGCAGGCCTCTCGGGGTGGCTACACCTTC
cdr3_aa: CASSELQASRGGYTF

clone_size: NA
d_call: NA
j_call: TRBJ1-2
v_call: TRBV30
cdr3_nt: TGTGCCTGGAGTGTAAGCCTACAGGGTTATGGCTACACCTTC
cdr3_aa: CAWSVSLQGYGYTF

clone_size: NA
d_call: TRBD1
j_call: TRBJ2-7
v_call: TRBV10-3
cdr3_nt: TGTGCCATCAGTCAGGGGGTTGGGTACGAGCAGTACTTC
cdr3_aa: CAISQGVGYEQYF

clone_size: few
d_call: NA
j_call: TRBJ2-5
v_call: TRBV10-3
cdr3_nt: TGTGCCATCAGTGCAGGGGCCAGGGGAGAGACCCAGTACTTC
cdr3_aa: CAISAGARGETQYF

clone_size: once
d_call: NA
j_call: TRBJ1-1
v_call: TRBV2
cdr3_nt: TGTGCCAGCAGTGACGGTGCGAACACTGAAGCTTTCTTT
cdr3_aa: CASSDGANTEAFF

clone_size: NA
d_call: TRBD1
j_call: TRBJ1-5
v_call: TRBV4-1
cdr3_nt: TGCGCCAGCAGCCAAGAACAGGGGCCATATCAGCCCCAGCATTTT
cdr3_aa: CASSQEQGPYQPQHF

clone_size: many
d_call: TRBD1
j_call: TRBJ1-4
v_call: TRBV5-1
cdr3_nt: TGCGCCAGCAGCTCGGGACAGCCTAAACATGAAAAACTGTTTTTT
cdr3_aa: CASSSGQPKHEKLFF

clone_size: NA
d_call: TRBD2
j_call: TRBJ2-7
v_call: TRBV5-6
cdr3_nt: TGTGCCAGCAGCTTGGGACTAGCTCTCGAGCAGTACTTC
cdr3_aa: CASSLGLALEQYF